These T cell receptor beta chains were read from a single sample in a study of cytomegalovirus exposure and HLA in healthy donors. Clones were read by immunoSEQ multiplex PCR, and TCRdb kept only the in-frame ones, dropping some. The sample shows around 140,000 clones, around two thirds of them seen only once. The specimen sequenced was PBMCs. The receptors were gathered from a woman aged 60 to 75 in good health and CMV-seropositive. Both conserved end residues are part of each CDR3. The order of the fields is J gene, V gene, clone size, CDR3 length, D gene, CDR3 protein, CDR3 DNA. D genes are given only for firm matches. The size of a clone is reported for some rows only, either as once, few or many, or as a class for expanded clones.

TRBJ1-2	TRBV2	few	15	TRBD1	CASSEATGVVNGYTF	TGTGCCAGCAGTGAAGCGACAGGGGTTGTAAATGGCTACACCTTC
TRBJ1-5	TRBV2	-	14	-	CASTEDQGIQPQHF	TGTGCCAGCACCGAGGACCAGGGGATTCAGCCCCAGCATTTT
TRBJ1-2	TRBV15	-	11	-	CATSSGYGYTF	TGTGCCACCAGCAGCGGCTATGGCTACACCTTC
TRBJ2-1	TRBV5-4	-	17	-	CASSSASGTGSYNEQFF	TGTGCCAGCAGCTCGGCTAGCGGGACAGGATCCTACAATGAGCAGTTCTTC
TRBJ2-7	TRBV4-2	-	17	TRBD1	CASSQDGGTGTTYEQYF	TGTGCCAGCAGCCAAGATGGCGGGACAGGGACTACCTACGAGCAGTACTTC
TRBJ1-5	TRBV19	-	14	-	CASSQGGGNQPQHF	TGTGCCAGTAGTCAAGGGGGTGGCAATCAGCCCCAGCATTTT
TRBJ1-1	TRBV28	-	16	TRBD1	CASRLPAQGDDGEAFF	TGTGCCAGCAGACTACCTGCACAGGGGGACGACGGTGAAGCTTTCTTT
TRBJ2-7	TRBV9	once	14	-	CASSVGADYYEQYF	TGTGCCAGCAGCGTAGGGGCAGATTACTACGAGCAGTACTTC
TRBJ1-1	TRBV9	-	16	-	CASSVGRGRVNTEAFF	TGTGCCAGCAGCGTAGGTAGGGGCAGGGTGAACACTGAAGCTTTCTTT
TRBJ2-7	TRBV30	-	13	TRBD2	CAWSLAGAYEQYF	TGTGCCTGGAGTCTAGCGGGAGCCTACGAGCAGTACTTC
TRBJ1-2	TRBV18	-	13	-	CASSQAGNYGYTF	TGTGCCAGCTCACAGGCGGGTAACTATGGCTACACCTTC
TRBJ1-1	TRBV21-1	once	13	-	CASSKDRDTEAFF	TGTGCCAGCAGCAAGGACAGGGACACTGAAGCTTTCTTT
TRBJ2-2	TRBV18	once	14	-	CASSPTQLTGELFF	TGTGCCAGCTCACCTACACAGCTCACCGGGGAGCTGTTTTTT
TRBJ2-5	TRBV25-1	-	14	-	CASSPGQPGETQYF	TGTGCCAGCAGCCCCGGACAGCCGGGGGAGACCCAGTACTTC
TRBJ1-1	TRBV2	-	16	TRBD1	CASNPGQAYPNTEAFF	TGTGCCAGCAACCCGGGACAGGCCTACCCGAACACTGAAGCTTTCTTT
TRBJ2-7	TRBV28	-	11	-	CASSLRWEQYF	TGTGCCAGCAGTTTGAGGTGGGAGCAGTACTTC
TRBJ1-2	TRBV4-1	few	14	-	CASSQEQFNYGYTF	TGCGCCAGCAGCCAAGAACAGTTTAACTATGGCTACACCTTC
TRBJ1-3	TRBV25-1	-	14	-	CASSRGNFQDTIYF	TGTGCCAGCTCTCGGGGGAATTTCCAAGACACCATATATTTT
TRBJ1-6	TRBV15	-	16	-	CATSEQGSSYNSPLHF	TGTGCCACCAGCGAACAGGGTAGCTCCTATAATTCACCCCTCCACTTT
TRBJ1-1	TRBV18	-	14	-	CASSPRTDATEAFF	TGTGCCAGCTCACCCCGGACAGACGCCACTGAAGCTTTCTTT
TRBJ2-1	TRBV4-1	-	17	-	CASSRNAAGYSYNEQFF	TGCGCCAGCAGCCGGAACGCCGCGGGCTACTCCTACAATGAGCAGTTCTTC
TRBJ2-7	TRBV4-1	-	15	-	CASSLTLTAAYEQYF	TGCGCCAGCAGCCTTACGCTGACGGCGGCCTACGAGCAGTACTTC
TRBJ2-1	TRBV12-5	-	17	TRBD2	CASGSTSGSYTYNEQFF	TGTGCTAGTGGATCGACTAGCGGGAGCTACACCTACAATGAGCAGTTCTTC
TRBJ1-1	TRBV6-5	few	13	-	CASSLGPTGEAFF	TGTGCCAGCAGTTTGGGGCCCACGGGCGAAGCTTTCTTT
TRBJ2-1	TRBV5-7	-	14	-	CASIKAVSYNEQFF	TGTGCCAGCATCAAGGCGGTCTCCTACAATGAGCAGTTCTTC
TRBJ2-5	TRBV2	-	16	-	CASSALSGLPQETQYF	TGTGCCAGCAGTGCCCTTAGTGGACTACCTCAAGAGACCCAGTACTTC
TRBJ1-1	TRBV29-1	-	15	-	CSVEARGLLDTEAFF	TGCAGCGTTGAAGCTCGAGGGTTGCTGGACACTGAAGCTTTCTTT
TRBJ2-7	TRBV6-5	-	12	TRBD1	CASNGLTGGLYF	TGTGCCAGCAACGGACTTACAGGGGGGCTGTACTTC
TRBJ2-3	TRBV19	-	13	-	CASSHPSGDTQYF	TGTGCCAGTAGCCATCCCTCGGGGGATACGCAGTATTTT
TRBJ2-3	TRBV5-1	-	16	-	CASSLGGTHNTDTQYF	TGCGCCAGCAGCTTGGGGGGGACACACAACACAGATACGCAGTATTTT
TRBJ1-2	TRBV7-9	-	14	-	CASSASRGYNGYTF	TGTGCCAGCAGCGCCTCGCGGGGATATAATGGCTACACCTTC
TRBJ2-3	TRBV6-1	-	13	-	CASRGQGADTQYF	TGTGCCAGCAGGGGGCAGGGTGCAGATACGCAGTATTTT
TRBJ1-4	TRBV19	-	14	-	CASKESATNEKLFF	TGTGCCAGTAAAGAGTCGGCAACTAATGAAAAACTGTTTTTT
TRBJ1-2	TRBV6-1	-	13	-	CASSEQESYGYTF	TGTGCCAGCAGTGAGCAGGAATCCTATGGCTACACCTTC
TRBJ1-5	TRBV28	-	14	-	CASTGANSNQPQHF	TGTGCCAGCACAGGGGCGAATAGCAATCAGCCCCAGCATTTT
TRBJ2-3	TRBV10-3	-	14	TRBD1	CAIMDRGVGDTQYF	TGTGCCATTATGGACAGGGGCGTGGGAGATACGCAGTATTTT
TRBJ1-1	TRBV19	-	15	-	CASSNPTTGNTEAFF	TGTGCCAGCTCCAACCCTACTACAGGGAACACTGAAGCTTTCTTT
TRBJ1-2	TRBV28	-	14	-	CASSSPPGYYGYTF	TGTGCCAGCAGTTCCCCCCCAGGGTACTATGGCTACACCTTC
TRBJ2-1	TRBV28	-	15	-	CASNGGPSSYNEQFF	TGTGCCAGTAACGGCGGGCCGAGCTCCTACAATGAGCAGTTCTTC
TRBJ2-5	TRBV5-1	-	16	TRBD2	CASSPGRAEIQETQYF	TGCGCCAGCAGCCCCGGGAGGGCCGAAATCCAAGAGACCCAGTACTTC
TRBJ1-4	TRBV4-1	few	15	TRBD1	CASSQGQGGGEKLFF	TGCGCCAGCAGCCAAGGACAGGGAGGTGGAGAAAAACTGTTTTTT
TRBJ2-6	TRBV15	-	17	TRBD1	CATSADRVLSGANVLTF	TGTGCCACCAGCGCCGACAGGGTACTCTCTGGGGCCAACGTCCTGACTTTC
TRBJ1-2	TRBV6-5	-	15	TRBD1	CASSYGRDRGHGYTF	TGTGCCAGCAGTTACGGGAGGGACAGGGGACATGGCTACACCTTC
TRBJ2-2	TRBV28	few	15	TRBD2	CASSLSGGLTGELFF	TGTGCCAGCAGTTTATCGGGGGGGCTTACCGGGGAGCTGTTTTTT
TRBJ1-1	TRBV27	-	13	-	CASRKGRQTEAFF	TGTGCCAGCAGAAAGGGGCGTCAAACTGAAGCTTTCTTT
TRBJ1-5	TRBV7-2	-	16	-	CASSRSPPTSNQPQHF	TGTGCCAGCAGCCGTAGCCCTCCTACTAGCAATCAGCCCCAGCATTTT
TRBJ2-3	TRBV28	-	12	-	CASSAGSGTQYF	TGTGCCAGCAGTGCCGGGAGTGGTACGCAGTATTTT
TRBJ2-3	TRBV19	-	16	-	CASSEPNRDSTDTQYF	TGTGCCAGTAGCGAACCAAACAGGGATAGCACAGATACGCAGTATTTT
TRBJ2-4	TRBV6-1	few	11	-	CASFRVPIQYF	TGTGCCAGCTTCAGGGTCCCCATTCAGTACTTC
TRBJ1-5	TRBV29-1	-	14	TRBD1	CSVASGTGNQPQHF	TGCAGCGTTGCTTCAGGGACAGGAAATCAGCCCCAGCATTTT
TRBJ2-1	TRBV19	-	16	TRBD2	CASSSTSGASYNEQFF	TGTGCCAGTAGTTCGACTAGCGGGGCATCCTACAATGAGCAGTTCTTC
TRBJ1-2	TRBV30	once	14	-	CAWSPHSPSRGYTF	TGTGCCTGGAGTCCTCACTCCCCGTCCCGGGGCTACACCTTC
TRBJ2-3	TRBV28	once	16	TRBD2	CASSKILAGGGDTQYF	TGTGCCAGCAGTAAAATACTAGCGGGGGGAGGAGATACGCAGTATTTT
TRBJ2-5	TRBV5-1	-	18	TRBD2	CASSLHTKAGGPFETQYF	TGCGCCAGCAGCCTTCATACAAAAGCGGGAGGGCCGTTTGAGACCCAGTACTTC